Sequencing of this T cell receptor (beta chain) was carried out in a study of identical twins. Each CDR3 protein is one row after TCRdb ran MiXCR on the 5' RACE reads. Among a few hundred thousand distinct CDR3 sequences, roughly an eighth were seen once, and the ten largest hold around 4%. This clonotype was detected ten times or more. The same data also went into a second study, on yellow fever vaccine responses in identical twins. That source adds: Twins' vaccine T cell responses reportedly seemed partly convergent and partly personalized.

Sequenced input: memory (CD45RO+) T cells sorted from blood. The receptor comes from a young woman in good health.

As DNA, the CDR3 is TGCGCCAGCACGGAACAGGGGAGCACCGGGGAGCTGTTTTTT. Translated: CASTEQGSTGELFF. The chain carries TRBV5-1 and TRBJ2-2; 7 bases align to TRBD1. The germline gives CDR1 SGHRS, CDR2 YFSETQ. The CDR3 sequence is 14 residues long. V was clipped by 6 bases and J by 4 bases; unmatched bases: 6.